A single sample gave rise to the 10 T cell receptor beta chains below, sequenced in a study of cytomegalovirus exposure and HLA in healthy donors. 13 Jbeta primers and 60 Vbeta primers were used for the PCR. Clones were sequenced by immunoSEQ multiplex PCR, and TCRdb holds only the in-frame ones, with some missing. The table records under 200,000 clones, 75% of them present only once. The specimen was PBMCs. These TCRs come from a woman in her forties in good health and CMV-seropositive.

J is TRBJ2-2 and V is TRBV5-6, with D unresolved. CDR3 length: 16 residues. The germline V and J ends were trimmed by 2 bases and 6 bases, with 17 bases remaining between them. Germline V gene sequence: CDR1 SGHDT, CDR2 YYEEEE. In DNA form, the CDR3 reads TGTGCCAGCAGCTTTGCCAGGTTTTCAGTCCCCGGGGAGCTGTTTTTT. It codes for CASSFARFSVPGELFF.

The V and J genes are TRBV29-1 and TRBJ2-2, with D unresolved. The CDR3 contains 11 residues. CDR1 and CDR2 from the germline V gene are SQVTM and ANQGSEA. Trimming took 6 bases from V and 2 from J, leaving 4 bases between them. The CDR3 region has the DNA TGCAGCGTCTCCAACACCGGGGAGCTGTTTTTT. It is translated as CSVSNTGELFF.

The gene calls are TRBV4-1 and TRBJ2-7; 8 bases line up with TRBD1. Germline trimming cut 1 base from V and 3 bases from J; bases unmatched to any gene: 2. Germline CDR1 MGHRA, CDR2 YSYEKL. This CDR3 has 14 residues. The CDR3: CASSQGQGNYEQYF. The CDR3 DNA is TGCGCCAGCAGCCAAGGACAGGGGAACTACGAGCAGTACTTC.

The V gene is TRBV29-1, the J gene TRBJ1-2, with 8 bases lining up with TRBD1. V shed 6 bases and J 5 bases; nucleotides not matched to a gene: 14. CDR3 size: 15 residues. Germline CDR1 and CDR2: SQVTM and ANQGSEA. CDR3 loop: CSVTSLTTGVYGYTF. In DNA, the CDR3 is TGCAGCGTAACATCGCTTACGACAGGGGTGTATGGCTACACCTTC.

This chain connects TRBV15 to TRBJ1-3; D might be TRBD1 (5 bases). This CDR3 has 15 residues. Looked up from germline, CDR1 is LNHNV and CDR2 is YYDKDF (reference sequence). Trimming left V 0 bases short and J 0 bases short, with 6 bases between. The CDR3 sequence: CATSRERGSGNTIYF. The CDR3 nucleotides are TGTGCCACCAGCAGAGAAAGGGGCTCTGGAAACACCATATATTTT.

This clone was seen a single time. CDR3 loop: CASREDRGRISVYEQYF. The CDR3, as DNA: TGTGCCAGCAGAGAAGACAGGGGGCGAATATCGGTCTACGAGCAGTACTTC. This chain joins TRBV28 and TRBJ2-7; TRBD1 matches at 10 bases. The CDR3 has 17 residues. J gave up 3 bases and V 6 bases, and 14 bases lay outside the gene matches. Germline CDR1 MDHEN, CDR2 SYDVKM.

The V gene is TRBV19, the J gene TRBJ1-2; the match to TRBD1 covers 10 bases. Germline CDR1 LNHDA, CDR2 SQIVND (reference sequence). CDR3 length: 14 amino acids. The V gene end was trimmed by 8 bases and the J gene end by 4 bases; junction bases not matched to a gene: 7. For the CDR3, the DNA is TGTGCCAGTGCGGGACAGGGGAGTTTCTATGGCTACACCTTC. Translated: CASAGQGSFYGYTF.

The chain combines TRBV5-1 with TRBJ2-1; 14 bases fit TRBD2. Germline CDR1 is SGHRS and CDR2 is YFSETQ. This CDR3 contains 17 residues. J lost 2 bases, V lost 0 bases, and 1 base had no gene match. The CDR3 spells CASSLGLAGGTYNEQFF. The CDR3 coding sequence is TGCGCCAGCAGCTTGGGACTAGCGGGAGGGACCTACAATGAGCAGTTCTTC.

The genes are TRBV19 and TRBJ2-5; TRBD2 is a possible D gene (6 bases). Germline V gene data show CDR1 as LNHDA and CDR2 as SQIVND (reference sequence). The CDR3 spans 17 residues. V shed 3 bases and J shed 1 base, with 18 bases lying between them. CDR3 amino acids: CASSMRTVGGFQETQYF. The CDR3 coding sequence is TGTGCCAGTAGTATGAGGACGGTGGGAGGTTTCCAAGAGACCCAGTACTTC.

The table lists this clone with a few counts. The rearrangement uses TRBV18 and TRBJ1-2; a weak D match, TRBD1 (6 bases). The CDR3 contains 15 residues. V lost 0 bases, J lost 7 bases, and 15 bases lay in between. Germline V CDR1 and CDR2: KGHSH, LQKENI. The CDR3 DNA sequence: TGTGCCAGCTCACCACCCCTTACAGGGTGGGGTGGCTACACCTTC. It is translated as CASSPPLTGWGGYTF. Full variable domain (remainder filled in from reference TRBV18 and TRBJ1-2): NAGVMQNPRHLVRRRGQEARLRCSPMKGHSHVYWYRQLPEEGLKFMVYLQKENIIDESGMPKERFSAEFPKEGPSILRIQQVVRGDSAAYFCASSPPLTGWGGYTFGSGTRLTVV.